This entry features one T cell receptor (beta chain) sequence. This sample was taken from a study of blood T cell repertoires in COVID-19. In the study overall: The analysed material was cDNA or gDNA that came from T cells, B-cell-depleted T cells, or PBMCs.

The CDR3 has 16 residues. Germline-derived CDR1 and CDR2 are SGHAT and FQNNGV. Trimming stripped 4 bases from V and 5 bases from J, with 15 bases between. Some clones are missing from TCRdb's copy, which holds only in-frame ones; the method was immunoSEQ multiplex PCR. The sample consists of about 300,000 clones, roughly 86% of them appearing once. The chain is built from TRBV11-2 and TRBJ1-6; the D gene is possibly TRBD1 (6 bases). Sample: peripheral blood. This sequence originates from a man aged 18 to 29 with active or convalescent COVID-19. The CDR3 sequence: CASSYTTGLNNSPLHF. For the CDR3, the DNA is TGTGCCAGCAGCTACACTACAGGGTTGAATAATTCACCCCTCCACTTT.